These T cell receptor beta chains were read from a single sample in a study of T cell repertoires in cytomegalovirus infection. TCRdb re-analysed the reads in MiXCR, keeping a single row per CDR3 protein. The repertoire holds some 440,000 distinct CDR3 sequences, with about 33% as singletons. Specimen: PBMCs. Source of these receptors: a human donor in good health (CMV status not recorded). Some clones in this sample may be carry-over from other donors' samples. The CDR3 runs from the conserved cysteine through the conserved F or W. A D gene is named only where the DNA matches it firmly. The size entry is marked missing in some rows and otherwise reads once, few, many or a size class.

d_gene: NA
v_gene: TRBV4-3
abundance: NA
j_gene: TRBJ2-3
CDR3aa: CASSQDRAGNPTDTQYF
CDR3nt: TGCGCCAGCAGCCAAGATAGGGCGGGGAATCCCACAGATACGCAGTATTTT

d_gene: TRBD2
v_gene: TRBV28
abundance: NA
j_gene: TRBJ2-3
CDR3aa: CASRPGLAGGLLHTQYF
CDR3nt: TGTGCCAGCAGACCCGGACTAGCGGGGGGCCTCTTGCATACGCAGTATTTT

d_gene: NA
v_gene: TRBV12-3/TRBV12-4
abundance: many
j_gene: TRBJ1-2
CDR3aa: CASSFVDYGYTF
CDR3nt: TGTGCCAGCAGTTTTGTAGACTATGGCTACACCTTC

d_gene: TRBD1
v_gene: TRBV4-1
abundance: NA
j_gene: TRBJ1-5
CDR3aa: CASSQSGTGVQPQHF
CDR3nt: TGCGCCAGCAGCCAATCCGGGACAGGGGTCCAGCCCCAGCATTTT

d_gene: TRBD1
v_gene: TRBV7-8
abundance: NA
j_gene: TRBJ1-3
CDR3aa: CASSLPRTGIGNTICF
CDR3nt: TGTGCCAGCAGCTTACCGCGGACAGGGATAGGAAACACCATATGTTTT

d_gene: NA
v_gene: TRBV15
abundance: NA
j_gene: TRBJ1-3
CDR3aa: CATRADLSSGNTIYF
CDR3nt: TGTGCCACCAGGGCTGATTTGAGCTCTGGAAACACCATATATTTT

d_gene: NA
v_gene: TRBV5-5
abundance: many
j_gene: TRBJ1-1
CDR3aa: CASSLNLLGAFF
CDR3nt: TGTGCCAGCAGCTTGAACCTACTAGGAGCTTTCTTT

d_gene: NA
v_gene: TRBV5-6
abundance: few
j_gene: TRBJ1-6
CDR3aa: CASSLIFPAGDSPLHF
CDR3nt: TGTGCCAGCAGCTTGATCTTTCCGGCAGGGGATTCACCCCTCCACTTT

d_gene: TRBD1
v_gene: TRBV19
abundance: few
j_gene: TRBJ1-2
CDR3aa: CASRAQGALGYGYTF
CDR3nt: TGTGCCAGCCGGGCACAGGGGGCATTAGGCTATGGCTACACCTTC

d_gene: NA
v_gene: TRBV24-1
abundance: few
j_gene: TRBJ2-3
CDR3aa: CATSDSRAETSTDTQYF
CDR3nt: TGTGCCACCAGTGATTCCAGAGCGGAAACTAGCACAGATACGCAGTATTTT

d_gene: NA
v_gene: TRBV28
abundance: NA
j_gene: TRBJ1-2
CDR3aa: CASRGGRDGYTF
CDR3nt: TGTGCCAGCAGGGGGGGGCGTGATGGCTACACCTTC

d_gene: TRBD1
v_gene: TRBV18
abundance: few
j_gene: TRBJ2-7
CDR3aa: CASSPTGTGDGEQYF
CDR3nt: TGTGCCAGCTCACCGACCGGGACAGGGGACGGCGAGCAGTACTTC

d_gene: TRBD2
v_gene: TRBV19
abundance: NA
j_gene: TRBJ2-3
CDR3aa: CASSGGLAGSDTRYF
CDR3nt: TGTGCCAGTAGTGGGGGACTAGCGGGGTCAGATACGCGGTATTTT

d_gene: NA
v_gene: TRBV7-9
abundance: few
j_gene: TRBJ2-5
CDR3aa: CASSFNVNPETQYF
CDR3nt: TGTGCCAGCAGCTTCAACGTAAATCCAGAGACCCAGTACTTC

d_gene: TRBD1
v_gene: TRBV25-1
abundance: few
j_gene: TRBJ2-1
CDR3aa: CASSAHGQGINEQFF
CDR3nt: TGTGCCAGCAGCGCCCACGGACAGGGCATCAATGAGCAGTTCTTC

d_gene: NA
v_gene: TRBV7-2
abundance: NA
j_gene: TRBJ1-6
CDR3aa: CASSFLSPLHF
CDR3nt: TGTGCCAGCAGCTTTTTGTCACCCCTCCACTTT

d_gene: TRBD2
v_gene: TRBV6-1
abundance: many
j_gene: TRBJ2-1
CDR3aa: CASSSGTTNNEQFF
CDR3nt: TGTGCCAGCAGTAGCGGGACTACTAACAATGAGCAGTTCTTC

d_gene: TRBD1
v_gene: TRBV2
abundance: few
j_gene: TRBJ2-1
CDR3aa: CASSAGTGGLLWEQFF
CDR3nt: TGTGCCAGCAGTGCCGGGACAGGGGGCCTCTTATGGGAGCAGTTCTTC

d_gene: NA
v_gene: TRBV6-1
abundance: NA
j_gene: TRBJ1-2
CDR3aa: CASRTRTASWGYTF
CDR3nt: TGTGCCAGCAGGACCCGGACGGCTTCGTGGGGCTACACCTTC

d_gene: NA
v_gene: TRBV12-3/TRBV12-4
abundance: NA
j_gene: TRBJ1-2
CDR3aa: CASSLGSGGYTF
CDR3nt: TGTGCCAGCAGTTTGGGGTCTGGTGGCTACACCTTC

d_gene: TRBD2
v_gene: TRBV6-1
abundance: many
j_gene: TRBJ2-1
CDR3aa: CASRGLAGDYNEQFF
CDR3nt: TGTGCCAGCAGAGGACTAGCGGGGGACTACAATGAGCAGTTCTTC

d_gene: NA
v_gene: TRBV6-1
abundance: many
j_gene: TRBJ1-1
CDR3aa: CASRRVGGATEAFF
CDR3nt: TGTGCCAGCAGGAGGGTTGGGGGGGCCACTGAAGCTTTCTTT

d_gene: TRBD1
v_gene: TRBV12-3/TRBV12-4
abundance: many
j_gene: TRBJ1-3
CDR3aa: CASSRRGLGNTIYF
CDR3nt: TGTGCCAGCAGTCGGAGGGGGCTCGGAAACACCATATATTTT

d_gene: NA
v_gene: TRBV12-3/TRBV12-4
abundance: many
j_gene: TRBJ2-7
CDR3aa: CASSPGTASYEQYF
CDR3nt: TGTGCCAGCAGTCCTGGGACGGCTTCCTACGAGCAGTACTTC

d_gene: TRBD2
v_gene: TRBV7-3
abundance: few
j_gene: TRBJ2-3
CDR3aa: CASSLNGRGGEDTQYF
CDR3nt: TGTGCCAGCAGCTTAAATGGGCGGGGGGGCGAAGATACGCAGTATTTT

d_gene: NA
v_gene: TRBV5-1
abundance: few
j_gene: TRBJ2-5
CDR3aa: CASSKSGVPETQYF
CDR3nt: TGCGCCAGCAGCAAGTCAGGGGTACCGGAGACCCAGTACTTC

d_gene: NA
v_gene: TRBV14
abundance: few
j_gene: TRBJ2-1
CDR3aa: CASSPSDNEQFF
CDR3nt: TGTGCCAGCAGCCCTTCAGACAATGAGCAGTTCTTC

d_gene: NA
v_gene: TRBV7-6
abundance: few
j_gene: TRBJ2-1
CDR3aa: CASSSLGGAYNEQFF
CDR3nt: TGTGCCAGCAGCTCATTAGGCGGGGCTTACAATGAGCAGTTCTTC

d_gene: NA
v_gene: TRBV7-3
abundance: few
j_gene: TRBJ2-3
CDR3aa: CASSVLRELGTDTQYF
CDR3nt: TGTGCCAGCAGCGTCCTCAGGGAGCTCGGCACAGATACGCAGTATTTT

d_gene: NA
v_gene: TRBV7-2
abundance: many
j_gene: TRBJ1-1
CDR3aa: CASSKQGYTEAFF
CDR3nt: TGTGCCAGCAGCAAACAGGGATACACTGAAGCTTTCTTT

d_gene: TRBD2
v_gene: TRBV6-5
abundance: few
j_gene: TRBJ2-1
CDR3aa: CASRRSGGAGNEQFF
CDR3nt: TGTGCCAGCAGACGCAGCGGGGGGGCTGGGAATGAGCAGTTCTTC

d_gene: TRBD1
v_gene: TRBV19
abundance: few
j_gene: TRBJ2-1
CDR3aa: CASSAGTGGGNEQFF
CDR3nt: TGTGCCAGTAGTGCAGGGACAGGGGGAGGCAATGAGCAGTTCTTC

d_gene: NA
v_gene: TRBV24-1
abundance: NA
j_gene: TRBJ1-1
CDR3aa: CATSAPNTEAFF
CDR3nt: TGTGCCACCAGCGCACCCAACACTGAAGCTTTCTTT

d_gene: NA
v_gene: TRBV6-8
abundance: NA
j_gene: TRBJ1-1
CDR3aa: CASSRLRARGNTEAFF
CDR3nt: TGTGCCAGCAGTCGGCTCCGGGCCCGAGGGAACACTGAAGCTTTCTTT

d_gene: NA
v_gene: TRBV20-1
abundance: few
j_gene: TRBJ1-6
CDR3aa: CSASSPAGTLSYNSPLHF
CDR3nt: TGCAGTGCTAGTTCACCTGCAGGCACCCTCTCCTATAATTCACCCCTCCACTTT

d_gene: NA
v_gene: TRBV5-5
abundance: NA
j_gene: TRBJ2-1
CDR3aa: CASSLDRAGTSSYNEQFF
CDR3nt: TGTGCCAGCAGCTTGGACAGGGCCGGTACAAGCTCCTACAATGAGCAGTTCTTC

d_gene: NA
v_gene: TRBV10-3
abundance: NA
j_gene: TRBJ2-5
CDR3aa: CATLDGSASETQYF
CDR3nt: TGTGCCACCCTGGACGGGTCGGCTAGCGAGACCCAGTACTTC

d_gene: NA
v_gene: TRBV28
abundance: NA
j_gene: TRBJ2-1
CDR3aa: CASTAIEGPSYNEQFF
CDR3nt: TGTGCCAGCACCGCAATAGAGGGGCCGTCCTACAATGAGCAGTTCTTC

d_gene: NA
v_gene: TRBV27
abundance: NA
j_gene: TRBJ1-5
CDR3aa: CASSFDMGSKQPQHF
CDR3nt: TGTGCCAGCAGTTTCGACATGGGCTCCAAGCAGCCCCAGCATTTT

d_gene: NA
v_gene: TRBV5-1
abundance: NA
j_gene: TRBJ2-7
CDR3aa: CASSLSGIRGGPSSYEQYF
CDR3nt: TGCGCCAGCAGCTTGTCCGGTATTAGGGGGGGCCCTAGCTCCTACGAGCAGTACTTC

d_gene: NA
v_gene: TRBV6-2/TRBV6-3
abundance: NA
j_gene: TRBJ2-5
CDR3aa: CASSYSSWGETQYF
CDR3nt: TGTGCCAGCAGTTACTCTTCTTGGGGTGAGACCCAGTACTTC

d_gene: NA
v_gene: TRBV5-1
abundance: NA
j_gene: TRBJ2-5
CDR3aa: CASSMTNQETQYF
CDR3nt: TGCGCCAGCAGTATGACTAACCAAGAGACCCAGTACTTC

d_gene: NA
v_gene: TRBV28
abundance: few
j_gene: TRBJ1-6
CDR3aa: CASSLWDSSNSPLHF
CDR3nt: TGTGCCAGCAGTTTATGGGATTCTAGCAATTCACCCCTCCACTTT

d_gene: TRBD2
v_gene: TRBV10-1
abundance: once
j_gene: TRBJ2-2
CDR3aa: CAISETAGASGELFF
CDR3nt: TGCGCCATCAGTGAAACAGCGGGGGCCTCCGGGGAGCTGTTTTTT

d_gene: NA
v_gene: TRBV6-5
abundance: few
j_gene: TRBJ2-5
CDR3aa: CASSYSTAEETQYF
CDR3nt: TGTGCCAGCAGTTACTCGACGGCGGAAGAGACCCAGTACTTC